This T cell receptor (beta chain) was obtained from a study of T cell repertoires in cytomegalovirus infection (dated by TCRdb to between 2019 and 2020). Looking at the study overall: Recently identified HLA-C-restricted CMV epitopes, whose presentation resists viral immunomodulation, were targeted by peptide stimulations together with well-studied HLA-B-restricted epitopes. Because public TCR beta signatures pointed to carriage of CMV infection together with the matching HLA type, the HLA type of each donor mattered for the analysis.

Unmatched junction bases come to 7, with V trimmed by 4 bases and J by 2 bases. The CDR3 spans 15 residues, from the cysteine through the phenylalanine. Only the CDR3 portion is preserved as DNA: 45 bases, with reading frame beginning at the first base. The germline V gene gives CDR1 as SQVTM and CDR2 as ANQGSEA. In the paper's terms, the treatment or condition label means: in vitro stimulation with specific CMV peptide epitopes to enrich CMV-specific T cells. This sample was sequenced with an Illumina HiSeq 1500. In TCRdb, the public reads were trimmed at Q25 with fastp and aligned with MiXCR, with productive beta chains retained. Records with the same CDR3 protein are collapsed into one entry carrying the most frequent genes and DNA. This sample gives approximately 350,000 distinct CDR3 sequences in total; roughly a third of them show up just once. In total, the top ten clones hold approximately 12% of the sample.

Broad study findings and their caveats: The ex vivo response was dominated by HLA-C-restricted CMV-specific TCR beta clonotypes, which also provided the single most frequent clonotype in two of eight donors. In both this cohort and an independent cohort of under 450 donors, the cumulative frequency of public TCR beta family members distinguished carriers of CMV infection plus the relevant HLA type.

Points on this clonotype: Its binding antigen is unknown. No qualities accompany the bases; no much larger clone lies one base away.

This clonotype originated in a human donor in good health (CMV status not recorded). Some clones in this sample may be carry-over from other donors' samples. Recombination linked TRBV29-1 to TRBJ1-5; the junction holds 8 bases that match TRBD1. The specimen comprised cultured PBMCs, sampled from culture after CMV antigen stimulation. CDR3 protein: CSVALTGGGNQPQHF. The sequence in DNA is TGCAGCGTTGCACTTACAGGGGGAGGCAATCAGCCCCAGCATTTT.